One and the same sample provided the 9 T cell receptor beta chains below, sequenced in a study of blood T cell repertoires in COVID-19. Method: immunoSEQ multiplex PCR; TCRdb's copy keeps in-frame clones and lacks some. The top ten clones hold 9.5% to 12% of a sample with some 170,000 clones, roughly 80% of them seen once. The sequenced sample was peripheral blood. All receptors come from a middle-aged woman with COVID-19, enrolled during active disease.

By share, this clone ranks as medium-sized. Other DNA sequences of this sample code for an identical CDR3. This chain's CDR3 is CASSPGLNTGELFF. The DNA of the CDR3 is TGTGCCAGCTCACCAGGACTTAACACCGGGGAGCTGTTTTTT. The genes are TRBV18 and TRBJ2-2, with D tentatively TRBD2 (5 bases). V shed 2 bases and J shed 2 bases, with 6 bases lying between them. This CDR3 is built from 14 residues. Germline V lookup: CDR1 KGHSH, CDR2 LQKENI.

This clone has just a few counts. V is TRBV9 and J is TRBJ1-5; unclear D gene. This CDR3 has 13 residues. CDR1 is SGDLS and CDR2 is YYNGEE in the germline V gene. The V end lost 6 bases, the J end lost 0 bases, and 7 bases lay between the germline ends. The chain's CDR3 is CASNEGSNQPQHF. The CDR3 DNA is TGTGCCAGCAACGAGGGTAGCAATCAGCCCCAGCATTTT.

CDR3 sequence reads: CASSMVGTDTQYF. CDR3 bases: TGTGCCAGCAGTATGGTAGGCACAGATACGCAGTATTTT. V and J are TRBV12-3 or TRBV12-4 and TRBJ2-3; D uncertain. Trimming took off 5 bases at V and 1 base at J, with 7 bases between the two ends. This CDR3 region has 13 residues.

The chain couples TRBV30 to TRBJ2-1; D is uncertain. Germline loops: CDR1 GTSNPN, CDR2 SVGIG (reference sequence). Trimming left V 2 bases short and J 6 bases short, with 8 bases between. The CDR3 is 12 amino acids. CDR3: CAWSPNVNEQFF. CDR3 DNA: TGTGCCTGGAGTCCTAACGTCAATGAGCAGTTCTTC.

The chain recombines TRBV4-2 with TRBJ2-1; 10 bases match TRBD2. CDR1 and CDR2 (germline): LGHNA, YNFKEQ. The CDR3 runs 15 residues. V shed 1 base, J shed 9 bases, and the junction held 6 bases outside the gene matches. CDR3 amino acids: CASSQGLAGEGEQFF. In DNA, the CDR3 is TGTGCCAGCAGCCAAGGGCTAGCGGGAGAAGGTGAGCAGTTCTTC.

The V call is TRBV18, the J call TRBJ1-1; tentatively, D is TRBD1 (5 bases). The CDR3 has 16 amino acids. Germline CDR1 KGHSH, CDR2 LQKENI. V was cut by 4 bases and J by 0 bases, with 15 bases left in between. DNA for the CDR3: TGTGCCAGCTCACTCTACGGAGCAGGGATGAACACTGAAGCTTTCTTT. It codes for CASSLYGAGMNTEAFF.

This clone was detected a few times. The chain carries TRBV3-1 (or the pseudogene TRBV3-2) and TRBJ2-3; 12 bases match TRBD2. The germline V gene encodes CDR1 LGHDT and CDR2 YNNKEL (reference sequence). V shed 4 bases, J shed 1 base, and the junction held 6 bases outside the gene matches. This CDR3 has 17 residues. The CDR3 bases are TGTGCCAGCAGCCCAAGACTAGCGGGAGTGGGCACAGATACGCAGTATTTT. Protein product: CASSPRLAGVGTDTQYF.

This chain joins TRBV30 and TRBJ1-5; no clear D gene. The CDR3 contains 13 residues. Germline CDR1 GTSNPN, CDR2 SVGIG (reference sequence). Between the trimmed V and J ends, which lost 2 bases and 5 bases, there was a span of 10 bases. The CDR3 nucleotides read TGTGCCTGGAGTTTCAGCCTAGATCAGCCCCAGCATTTT. This translates into CAWSFSLDQPQHF.

This chain links TRBV7-3 with TRBJ2-2, with D perhaps matching TRBD1 (6 bases). From germline, CDR1 is SGHTA and CDR2 FQGTGA. V was trimmed by 2 bases and J by 7 bases, leaving 11 bases between them. This CDR3 spans 14 amino acids. The DNA for the CDR3 is TGTGCCAGCAGCTTATGGGGGCAAGGCGGGGAGCTGTTTTTT. Its translation is CASSLWGQGGELFF. Full variable domain (outside the CDR3, taken from reference TRBV7-3 and TRBJ2-2): GAGVSQTPSNKVTEKGKYVELRCDPISGHTALYWYRQSLGQGPEFLIYFQGTGAADDSGLPNDRFFAVRPEGSVSTLKIQRTERGDSAVYLCASSLWGQGGELFFGEGSRLTVL.